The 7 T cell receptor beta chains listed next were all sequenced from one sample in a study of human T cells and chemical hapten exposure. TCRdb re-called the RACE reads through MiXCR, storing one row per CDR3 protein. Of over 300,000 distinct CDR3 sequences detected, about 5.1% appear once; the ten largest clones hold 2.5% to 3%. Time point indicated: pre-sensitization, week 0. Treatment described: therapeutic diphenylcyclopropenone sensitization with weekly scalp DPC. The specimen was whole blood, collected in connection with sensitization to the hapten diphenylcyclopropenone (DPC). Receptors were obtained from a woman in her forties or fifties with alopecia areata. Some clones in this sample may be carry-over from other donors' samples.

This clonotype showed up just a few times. Written as DNA, the CDR3 is TGTGCCAGCAGCCCCGAGGGAGGCCCTTTTTTCTTC. Its protein is CASSPEGGPFFF. V and J are TRBV6-5 and TRBJ2-1, with D possibly matching TRBD2 (6 bases). The germline gives CDR1 MNHEY, CDR2 SVGAGI. The CDR3 has 12 amino acids. V gave up 6 bases and J gave up 16 bases, with 19 bases separating them.

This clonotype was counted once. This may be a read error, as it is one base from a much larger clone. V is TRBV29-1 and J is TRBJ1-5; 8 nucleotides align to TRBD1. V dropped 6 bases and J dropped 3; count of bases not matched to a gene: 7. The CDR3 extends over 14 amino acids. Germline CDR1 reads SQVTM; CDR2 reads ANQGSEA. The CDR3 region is CSVTTGEINQPQHF. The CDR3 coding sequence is TGCAGCGTCACGACAGGGGAGATCAATCAGCCCCAGCATTTT.

CDR3 sequence (DNA): TGTGCTAGTGGTATCGGACAGGGCCCTAATGAAAAACTGTTTTTT. This translates into CASGIGQGPNEKLFF. V gene TRBV12-5 combines with J gene TRBJ1-4; TRBD1 aligns across 8 bases. Losses at the gene ends were 5 bases for V and 3 bases for J; bases not matched to a gene: 5. The length of the CDR3 is 15 residues. Germline assignment: CDR1 LGHNT and CDR2 FRNRAP.

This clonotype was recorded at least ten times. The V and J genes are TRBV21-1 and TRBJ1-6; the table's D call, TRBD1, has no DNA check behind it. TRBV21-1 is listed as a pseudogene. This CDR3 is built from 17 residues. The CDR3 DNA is TGTGCCAGCAGCAAAGACCCAGGGGGGACCGAGTATTCACCCCTCCACTTT. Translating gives CASSKDPGGTEYSPLHF.

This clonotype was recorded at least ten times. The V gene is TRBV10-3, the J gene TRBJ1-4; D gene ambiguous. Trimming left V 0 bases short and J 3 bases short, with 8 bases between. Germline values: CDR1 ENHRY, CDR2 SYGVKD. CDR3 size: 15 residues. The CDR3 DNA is TGTGCCATCAGTGAGTCCGATTCGTCTAATGAAAAACTGTTTTTT. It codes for CAISESDSSNEKLFF.

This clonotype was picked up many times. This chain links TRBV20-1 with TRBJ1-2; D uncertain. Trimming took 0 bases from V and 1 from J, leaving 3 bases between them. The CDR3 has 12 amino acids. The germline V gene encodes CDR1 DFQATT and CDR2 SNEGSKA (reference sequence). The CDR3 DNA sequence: TGCAGTGCTAGAGACCTTAACTATGGCTACACCTTC. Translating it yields CSARDLNYGYTF.

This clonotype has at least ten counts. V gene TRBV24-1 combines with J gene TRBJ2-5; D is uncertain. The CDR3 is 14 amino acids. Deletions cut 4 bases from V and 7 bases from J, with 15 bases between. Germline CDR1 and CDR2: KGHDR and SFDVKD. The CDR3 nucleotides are TGTGCCACCAGTGACAGCACGGAATTGAGGACCCAGTACTTC. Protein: CATSDSTELRTQYF.